This is a list of T cell receptor beta chains from one sample in a study of blood T cell repertoires in COVID-19. Only in-frame clones appear in the TCRdb table, and some are missing; sequencing was by immunoSEQ multiplex PCR. The sample has 250,000 to 350,000 clones, about 85% seen once; the top ten hold 0.87%. The source material was peripheral blood. These receptors all come from a human donor with COVID-19, enrolled during active disease. The donor label of this sample is uncertain. CDR3s include the opening cysteine and the closing phenylalanine or tryptophan. Each record gives: J gene, clone size, V gene, D gene, CDR3 protein, CDR3 DNA. The D gene is left open where the match is weak. Clone size is not always given. Where it is, it says once, few, many or a class for expanded clones.

>TRBJ2-1|.|TRBV20-1|.
CSATNPREQFF
TGCAGTGCCACTAACCCTCGGGAGCAGTTCTTC
>TRBJ2-3|once|TRBV9|TRBD1
CASSVTTGGADTQYF
TGTGCCAGCAGCGTAACGACAGGGGGAGCAGATACGCAGTATTTT
>TRBJ2-3|.|TRBV27|.
CASRLASTDTQYF
TGTGCCAGCAGGTTGGCTAGCACAGATACGCAGTATTTT
>TRBJ2-3|.|TRBV28|.
CASSPRVGRTDTQYF
TGTGCCAGCAGTCCCAGGGTGGGTAGGACAGATACGCAGTATTTT
>TRBJ1-5|.|TRBV6-5|.
CASSRLLNQPQHF
TGTGCCAGCAGTCGACTCCTCAATCAGCCCCAGCATTTT
>TRBJ1-2|.|TRBV3-1/TRBV3-2|.
CASSQVRGRNYGYTF
TGTGCCAGCAGCCAAGTCAGGGGACGAAACTATGGCTACACCTTC
>TRBJ1-4|.|TRBV4-3|TRBD1
CASRDRGGEKLFF
TGCGCCAGCAGGGACAGGGGAGGTGAAAAACTGTTTTTT
>TRBJ2-3|.|TRBV6-2/TRBV6-3|TRBD1
CASSPRTGGDTQYF
TGTGCCAGCAGTCCCCGGACAGGGGGTGATACGCAGTATTTT
>TRBJ2-7|.|TRBV18|TRBD1
CASSLQGAEGEQYF
TGTGCCAGCTCTCTACAGGGGGCAGAAGGCGAGCAGTACTTC
>TRBJ1-2|.|TRBV30|TRBD1
CAWTAGGGYTF
TGTGCCTGGACAGCAGGGGGTGGCTACACCTTC
>TRBJ1-6|.|TRBV19|TRBD1
CASSIHRDSGLSPLHF
TGTGCCAGTAGTATACACCGGGACAGCGGTCTCTCACCCCTCCACTTT
>TRBJ1-2|.|TRBV2|.
CASSSGLGPNYGYTF
TGTGCCAGCAGCTCAGGGTTAGGGCCTAACTATGGCTACACCTTC
>TRBJ1-5|.|TRBV19|TRBD1
CASSRDREGQPQHF
TGTGCCAGTAGTAGGGACAGGGAAGGTCAGCCCCAGCATTTT
>TRBJ2-1|once|TRBV3-1/TRBV3-2|TRBD1
CASSFRDRGFNEQFF
TGTGCCAGCAGCTTCCGGGACAGGGGCTTCAATGAGCAGTTCTTC
>TRBJ1-5|.|TRBV28|TRBD1
CASGTGTGSVDSNQPQHF
TGTGCCAGCGGAACCGGGACAGGGTCCGTCGATAGCAATCAGCCCCAGCATTTT
>TRBJ1-2|once|TRBV19|TRBD1
CASSQSGGANGYTF
TGTGCCAGTAGTCAATCAGGGGGCGCGAATGGCTACACCTTC
>TRBJ2-7|.|TRBV30|TRBD1
CAWSPGTGGWYEQYF
TGTGCCTGGAGTCCTGGGACAGGGGGCTGGTACGAGCAGTACTTC
>TRBJ2-1|.|TRBV7-2|TRBD1
CASSSPGQDFNEQFF
TGTGCCAGCAGCTCACCGGGACAGGATTTCAATGAGCAGTTCTTC
>TRBJ1-2|.|TRBV19|TRBD1
CASSDRVGGYTF
TGTGCCAGTAGTGACAGGGTGGGCGGCTACACCTTC
>TRBJ1-1|.|TRBV27|TRBD1
CASMEGTGATEAFF
TGTGCCAGCATGGAAGGGACAGGAGCCACTGAAGCTTTCTTT
>TRBJ1-1|.|TRBV7-8|TRBD1
CASSLSNQGGTEAFF
TGTGCCAGCAGCTTAAGCAACCAGGGGGGCACTGAAGCTTTCTTT
>TRBJ2-3|.|TRBV6-5|TRBD2
CASSSIAGVTDTQYF
TGTGCCAGCAGTTCTATAGCGGGGGTCACAGATACGCAGTATTTT
>TRBJ2-6|.|TRBV28|.
CASSFAAGPAGANVLTF
TGTGCCAGCAGTTTTGCGGCGGGCCCCGCAGGGGCCAACGTCCTGACTTTC
>TRBJ1-4|.|TRBV3-1/TRBV3-2|.
CASSLGGHRLFF
TGTGCCAGCAGCCTTGGGGGACATCGACTGTTTTTT
>TRBJ2-1|.|TRBV11-2|.
CASSLAGSYNEQFF
TGTGCCAGCAGCTTAGCAGGCTCCTACAATGAGCAGTTCTTC
>TRBJ2-7|.|TRBV10-2|TRBD2
CASSEVSSGPYEQYF
TGCGCCAGCAGTGAGGTCTCTAGCGGCCCCTACGAGCAGTACTTC
>TRBJ1-5|.|TRBV3-1/TRBV3-2|.
CASSQVGYSQPQHF
TGTGCCAGCAGCCAAGTCGGTTACTCCCAGCCCCAGCATTTT
>TRBJ2-7|.|TRBV7-9|TRBD1
CASSKLQGTSYEQYF
TGTGCCAGCAGCAAATTACAGGGGACCTCCTACGAGCAGTACTTC
>TRBJ1-4|.|TRBV19|TRBD1
CASSMGQSFNEKLFF
TGTGCCAGTAGTATGGGACAGTCTTTTAATGAAAAACTGTTTTTT
>TRBJ2-1|.|TRBV6-4|.
CASSALTSLGQFF
TGTGCCAGCAGTGCCCTTACTAGCTTGGGGCAGTTCTTC
>TRBJ1-1|.|TRBV28|.
CAIYRDTEAFF
TGTGCCATCTACAGGGACACTGAAGCTTTCTTT
>TRBJ2-5|once|TRBV28|.
CASRERGETQYF
TGTGCCAGCAGAGAAAGGGGGGAGACCCAGTACTTC
>TRBJ2-3|.|TRBV19|.
CASSITGLRAADTQYF
TGTGCCAGTAGTATAACGGGACTCAGAGCCGCAGATACGCAGTATTTT
>TRBJ1-5|few|TRBV5-5|.
CASSLGRGSNQPQHF
TGTGCCAGCAGCTTGGGAAGGGGGTCCAATCAGCCCCAGCATTTT
>TRBJ1-1|.|TRBV3-1/TRBV3-2|.
CASSQLGGVQNTEAFF
TGTGCCAGCAGCCAATTGGGCGGGGTCCAGAACACTGAAGCTTTCTTT
>TRBJ2-1|.|TRBV19|TRBD2
CASSISGAYNEQFF
TGTGCCAGTAGTATTAGCGGGGCCTACAATGAGCAGTTCTTC
>TRBJ2-3|.|TRBV24-1|TRBD2
CATSELAENTDTQYF
TGTGCCACCAGTGAACTAGCGGAGAACACAGATACGCAGTATTTT
>TRBJ2-7|.|TRBV10-3|TRBD2
CAIGGAGERYEQYF
TGTGCCATCGGGGGAGCGGGAGAAAGATACGAGCAGTACTTC
>TRBJ1-1|.|TRBV21-1|.
CASTSQGQGARTEAFF
TGTGCCAGCACCTCTCAGGGACAGGGGGCGCGGACTGAAGCTTTCTTT
>TRBJ2-7|.|TRBV6-5|.
CASRGVGERLYEQYF
TGTGCCAGCAGAGGGGTGGGTGAGCGTCTTTACGAGCAGTACTTC
>TRBJ1-5|.|TRBV6-2/TRBV6-3|.
CASSQPGSLPQHF
TGTGCCAGCAGTCAACCGGGGTCCTTGCCCCAGCATTTT
>TRBJ1-4|.|TRBV7-9|TRBD1
CASSLRYGQGGLANEKLFF
TGTGCCAGCAGCTTACGATACGGACAGGGCGGGCTGGCTAATGAAAAACTGTTTTTT
>TRBJ2-1|.|TRBV9|TRBD2
CASSVDSSGMTGEQFF
TGTGCCAGCAGCGTAGACTCTAGCGGGATGACGGGGGAGCAGTTCTTC